Listed below are T cell receptor beta chains from one sample, sequenced in a study of OX40 agonist ivuxolimab in advanced cancers. The protocol was immunoSEQ multiplex PCR, while the TCRdb copy is restricted to in-frame clones and leaves out a portion. The sample has 65,000 to 80,000 clones, roughly nine tenths seen once; the top ten hold around 0.31%. Sequencing used CD4+ or CD8+ T cells sorted from blood, obtained in a trial of the OX40 agonist ivuxolimab. All receptors come from an adult with an advanced solid tumor such as melanoma, head and neck, liver or kidney cancer. Each CDR3 is given with its conserved first and last residue. A D gene is named only where the DNA matches it firmly. Not all rows give a size; the values are once, few, many and, for expanded clones, a class.

clone_size: -
v_call: TRBV5-1
j_call: TRBJ2-1
cdr3_length: 18
d_call: -
cdr3_aa: CASSHVPGHQLTDNEQFF
cdr3_nt: TGCGCCAGCAGCCATGTCCCGGGACACCAGCTTACGGACAATGAGCAGTTCTTC

clone_size: -
v_call: TRBV18
j_call: TRBJ1-5
cdr3_length: 15
d_call: TRBD1
cdr3_aa: CASSLTGASNQPQHF
cdr3_nt: TGTGCCAGCTCATTGACAGGGGCTAGCAATCAGCCCCAGCATTTT

clone_size: -
v_call: TRBV6-5
j_call: TRBJ1-1
cdr3_length: 13
d_call: -
cdr3_aa: CASSYRRGTEAFF
cdr3_nt: TGTGCCAGCAGTTACCGGAGGGGCACTGAAGCTTTCTTT

clone_size: -
v_call: TRBV11-3
j_call: TRBJ2-7
cdr3_length: 16
d_call: -
cdr3_aa: CASSQSVLLFCHEQYF
cdr3_nt: TGTGCCAGCAGCCAATCCGTGCTCCTGTTTTGCCACGAGCAGTACTTC

clone_size: -
v_call: TRBV5-5
j_call: TRBJ2-7
cdr3_length: 15
d_call: -
cdr3_aa: CASSLEGSGFYEQYF
cdr3_nt: TGTGCCAGCAGCTTGGAAGGATCAGGATTCTACGAGCAGTACTTC

clone_size: -
v_call: TRBV9
j_call: TRBJ2-1
cdr3_length: 15
d_call: -
cdr3_aa: CASSVVDGKYNEQFF
cdr3_nt: TGTGCCAGCAGCGTAGTGGACGGAAAGTACAATGAGCAGTTCTTC

clone_size: -
v_call: TRBV7-6
j_call: TRBJ2-7
cdr3_length: 16
d_call: TRBD1
cdr3_aa: CASSLARPGGGYEQYF
cdr3_nt: TGTGCCAGCAGCTTAGCGCGGCCAGGGGGCGGGTACGAGCAGTACTTC

clone_size: -
v_call: TRBV19
j_call: TRBJ1-1
cdr3_length: 14
d_call: -
cdr3_aa: CASSIGETNTEAFF
cdr3_nt: TGTGCCAGTAGTATAGGAGAAACGAACACTGAAGCTTTCTTT

clone_size: few
v_call: TRBV9
j_call: TRBJ2-1
cdr3_length: 13
d_call: -
cdr3_aa: CASSVEDLGAQFF
cdr3_nt: TGTGCCAGCAGCGTAGAGGACCTCGGGGCTCAGTTCTTC

clone_size: -
v_call: TRBV19
j_call: TRBJ1-1
cdr3_length: 12
d_call: -
cdr3_aa: CASSTGNTEAFF
cdr3_nt: TGTGCCAGTAGTACAGGGAACACTGAAGCTTTCTTT

clone_size: -
v_call: TRBV12-5
j_call: TRBJ2-5
cdr3_length: 15
d_call: -
cdr3_aa: CASGLGQVVGETQYF
cdr3_nt: TGTGCTAGTGGTTTGGGACAGGTGGTTGGAGAGACCCAGTACTTC

clone_size: -
v_call: TRBV11-3
j_call: TRBJ2-7
cdr3_length: 15
d_call: -
cdr3_aa: CASSLDPGLGSEQYF
cdr3_nt: TGTGCCAGCAGCTTAGATCCGGGTTTGGGTAGCGAGCAGTACTTC

clone_size: once
v_call: TRBV27
j_call: TRBJ1-1
cdr3_length: 13
d_call: -
cdr3_aa: CASSGRWNTEAFF
cdr3_nt: TGTGCCAGCAGTGGACGGTGGAACACTGAAGCTTTCTTT

clone_size: once
v_call: TRBV5-1
j_call: TRBJ2-5
cdr3_length: 14
d_call: -
cdr3_aa: CASSTGGGGETQYF
cdr3_nt: TGCGCCAGCAGCACTGGGGGTGGCGGTGAGACCCAGTACTTC

clone_size: few
v_call: TRBV5-1
j_call: TRBJ2-7
cdr3_length: 14
d_call: -
cdr3_aa: CASSPDASSYEQYF
cdr3_nt: TGCGCCAGCAGCCCGGACGCGAGCTCCTACGAGCAGTACTTC

clone_size: -
v_call: TRBV6-5
j_call: TRBJ1-3
cdr3_length: 15
d_call: -
cdr3_aa: CASTSRQNSGNTIYF
cdr3_nt: TGTGCCAGCACCTCCCGACAGAACTCTGGAAACACCATATATTTT

clone_size: -
v_call: TRBV6-4
j_call: TRBJ2-7
cdr3_length: 13
d_call: TRBD2
cdr3_aa: CASSGIGRGEQYF
cdr3_nt: TGTGCCAGCAGTGGAATAGGGAGGGGCGAGCAGTACTTC

clone_size: -
v_call: TRBV5-1
j_call: TRBJ2-5
cdr3_length: 17
d_call: -
cdr3_aa: CASSLAMSGTMGETQYF
cdr3_nt: TGCGCCAGCAGCTTGGCTATGTCGGGGACGATGGGGGAGACCCAGTACTTC

clone_size: -
v_call: TRBV19
j_call: TRBJ2-3
cdr3_length: 15
d_call: -
cdr3_aa: CASSPLGKGTDTQYF
cdr3_nt: TGTGCCAGTAGCCCCCTGGGTAAAGGCACAGATACGCAGTATTTT

clone_size: -
v_call: TRBV7-8
j_call: TRBJ1-1
cdr3_length: 13
d_call: -
cdr3_aa: CASSLTVYTEAFF
cdr3_nt: TGTGCCAGCAGCCTGACGGTCTACACTGAAGCTTTCTTT

clone_size: -
v_call: TRBV18
j_call: TRBJ2-5
cdr3_length: 14
d_call: -
cdr3_aa: CASSPLTQGETQYF
cdr3_nt: TGTGCCAGCTCACCATTAACACAGGGAGAGACCCAGTACTTC

clone_size: -
v_call: TRBV4-1
j_call: TRBJ2-7
cdr3_length: 18
d_call: TRBD1
cdr3_aa: CASSQRFGTGKVDYEQYF
cdr3_nt: TGCGCCAGCAGCCAAAGATTCGGGACAGGAAAGGTGGACTACGAGCAGTACTTC

clone_size: -
v_call: TRBV7-8
j_call: TRBJ1-2
cdr3_length: 13
d_call: -
cdr3_aa: CASKGSFNYGYTF
cdr3_nt: TGTGCCAGCAAAGGCAGCTTTAACTATGGCTACACCTTC

clone_size: -
v_call: TRBV7-9
j_call: TRBJ2-1
cdr3_length: 13
d_call: -
cdr3_aa: CASSLVAFEVQFF
cdr3_nt: TGTGCCAGCAGCTTAGTTGCGTTTGAGGTGCAGTTCTTC

clone_size: -
v_call: TRBV7-2
j_call: TRBJ2-1
cdr3_length: 16
d_call: TRBD2
cdr3_aa: CASSLGGTRAYNEQFF
cdr3_nt: TGTGCCAGCAGCTTAGGAGGGACTAGAGCCTACAATGAGCAGTTCTTC

clone_size: once
v_call: TRBV7-6
j_call: TRBJ2-7
cdr3_length: 16
d_call: TRBD1
cdr3_aa: CASSISPGQGAYEQYF
cdr3_nt: TGTGCCAGCAGCATCTCCCCAGGACAGGGAGCCTACGAGCAGTACTTC

clone_size: -
v_call: TRBV9
j_call: TRBJ2-3
cdr3_length: 16
d_call: -
cdr3_aa: CASSVGAGSGTDTQYF
cdr3_nt: TGTGCCAGCAGCGTAGGTGCGGGGTCTGGGACAGATACGCAGTATTTT

clone_size: -
v_call: TRBV4-2
j_call: TRBJ2-3
cdr3_length: 17
d_call: TRBD1
cdr3_aa: CASSQVVGQGIPDTQYF
cdr3_nt: TGTGCCAGCAGCCAAGTTGTCGGACAGGGGATTCCAGATACGCAGTATTTT

clone_size: -
v_call: TRBV12-5
j_call: TRBJ1-5
cdr3_length: 14
d_call: -
cdr3_aa: CASGLRLSNQPQHF
cdr3_nt: TGTGCTAGTGGTTTGAGGCTTAGCAATCAGCCCCAGCATTTT

clone_size: -
v_call: TRBV15
j_call: TRBJ2-5
cdr3_length: 17
d_call: TRBD2
cdr3_aa: CATSRGVSGRARETQYF
cdr3_nt: TGTGCCACCAGCAGAGGGGTTAGCGGGAGGGCCAGAGAGACCCAGTACTTC

clone_size: -
v_call: TRBV2
j_call: TRBJ2-3
cdr3_length: 15
d_call: -
cdr3_aa: CASSETRGHSDTQYF
cdr3_nt: TGTGCCAGCAGTGAGACCAGGGGTCATTCAGATACGCAGTATTTT

clone_size: few
v_call: TRBV28
j_call: TRBJ2-1
cdr3_length: 19
d_call: TRBD2
cdr3_aa: CASSLSFGGLSGMDNEQFF
cdr3_nt: TGTGCCAGCAGTTTATCGTTCGGGGGTCTTAGCGGGATGGACAATGAGCAGTTCTTC

clone_size: -
v_call: TRBV5-1
j_call: TRBJ2-7
cdr3_length: 14
d_call: -
cdr3_aa: CASRIQESSYEQYF
cdr3_nt: TGCGCCAGCAGAATTCAGGAGAGCTCCTACGAGCAGTACTTC

clone_size: -
v_call: TRBV9
j_call: TRBJ2-7
cdr3_length: 14
d_call: -
cdr3_aa: CASSVGLVSDEQYF
cdr3_nt: TGTGCCAGCAGCGTAGGACTCGTCTCGGACGAGCAGTACTTC

clone_size: -
v_call: TRBV14
j_call: TRBJ2-5
cdr3_length: 15
d_call: -
cdr3_aa: CASSQDLVLQETQYF
cdr3_nt: TGTGCCAGCAGCCAAGATCTTGTACTTCAAGAGACCCAGTACTTC

clone_size: once
v_call: TRBV7-6
j_call: TRBJ1-5
cdr3_length: 16
d_call: TRBD1
cdr3_aa: CASSLGGRGTNQPQHF
cdr3_nt: TGTGCCAGCAGCTTAGGGGGCAGGGGGACCAATCAGCCCCAGCATTTT

clone_size: -
v_call: TRBV14
j_call: TRBJ2-7
cdr3_length: 14
d_call: TRBD2
cdr3_aa: CASSRTGGVYEQYF
cdr3_nt: TGTGCCAGCAGCCGTACGGGAGGTGTCTACGAGCAGTACTTC

clone_size: once
v_call: TRBV5-5
j_call: TRBJ2-7
cdr3_length: 14
d_call: -
cdr3_aa: CASSLAGFQNEQYF
cdr3_nt: TGTGCCAGCAGCTTGGCGGGTTTTCAGAACGAGCAGTACTTC

clone_size: -
v_call: TRBV6-1
j_call: TRBJ2-7
cdr3_length: 15
d_call: -
cdr3_aa: CASSGGGASVYEQYF
cdr3_nt: TGTGCCAGCAGTGGGGGCGGGGCTAGCGTCTACGAGCAGTACTTC

clone_size: -
v_call: TRBV7-2
j_call: TRBJ1-2
cdr3_length: 11
d_call: -
cdr3_aa: CASSLTQGYTF
cdr3_nt: TGTGCCAGCAGCTTAACGCAGGGCTACACCTTC

clone_size: once
v_call: TRBV19
j_call: TRBJ1-5
cdr3_length: 13
d_call: -
cdr3_aa: CASIGVGNQPQHF
cdr3_nt: TGTGCCAGTATAGGGGTTGGCAATCAGCCCCAGCATTTT

clone_size: few
v_call: TRBV19
j_call: TRBJ1-5
cdr3_length: 14
d_call: -
cdr3_aa: CASSIWRGNQPQHF
cdr3_nt: TGTGCCAGTAGTATATGGAGGGGTAATCAGCCCCAGCATTTT

clone_size: -
v_call: TRBV6-5
j_call: TRBJ1-5
cdr3_length: 15
d_call: -
cdr3_aa: CASSRTKYSNQPQHF
cdr3_nt: TGTGCCAGCAGTCGGACAAAGTATAGCAATCAGCCCCAGCATTTT